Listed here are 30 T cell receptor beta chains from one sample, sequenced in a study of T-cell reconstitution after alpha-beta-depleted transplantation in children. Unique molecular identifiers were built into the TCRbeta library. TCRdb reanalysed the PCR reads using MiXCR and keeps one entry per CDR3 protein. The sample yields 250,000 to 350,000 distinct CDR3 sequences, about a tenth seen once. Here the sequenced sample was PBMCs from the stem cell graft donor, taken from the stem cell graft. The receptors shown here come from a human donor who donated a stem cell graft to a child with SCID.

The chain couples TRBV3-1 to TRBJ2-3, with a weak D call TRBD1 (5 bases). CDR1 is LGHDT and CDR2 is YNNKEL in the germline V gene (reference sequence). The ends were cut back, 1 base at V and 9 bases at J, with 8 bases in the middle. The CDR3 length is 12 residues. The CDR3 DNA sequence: TGTGCCAGCAGCCAAGGACAGAGGACGCAGTATTTT. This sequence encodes CASSQGQRTQYF.

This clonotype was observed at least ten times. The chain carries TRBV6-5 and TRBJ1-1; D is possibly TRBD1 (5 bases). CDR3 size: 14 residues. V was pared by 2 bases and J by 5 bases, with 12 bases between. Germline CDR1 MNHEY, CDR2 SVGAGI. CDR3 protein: CASSYGSWGTEAFF. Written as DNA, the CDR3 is TGTGCCAGCAGTTACGGGTCATGGGGGACTGAAGCTTTCTTT.

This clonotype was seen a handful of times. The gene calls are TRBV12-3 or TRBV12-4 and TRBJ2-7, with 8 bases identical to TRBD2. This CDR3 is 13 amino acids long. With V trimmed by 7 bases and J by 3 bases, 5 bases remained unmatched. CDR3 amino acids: CASTVSGGYEQYF. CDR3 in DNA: TGTGCCAGCACCGTAAGCGGGGGCTACGAGCAGTACTTC.

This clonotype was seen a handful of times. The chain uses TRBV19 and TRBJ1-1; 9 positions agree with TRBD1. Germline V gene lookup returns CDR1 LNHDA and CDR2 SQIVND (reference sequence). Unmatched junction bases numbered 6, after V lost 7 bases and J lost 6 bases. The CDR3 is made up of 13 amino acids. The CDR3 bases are TGTGCCAGTACACAGGGGGCGCCCCCTGAAGCTTTCTTT. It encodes CASTQGAPPEAFF.

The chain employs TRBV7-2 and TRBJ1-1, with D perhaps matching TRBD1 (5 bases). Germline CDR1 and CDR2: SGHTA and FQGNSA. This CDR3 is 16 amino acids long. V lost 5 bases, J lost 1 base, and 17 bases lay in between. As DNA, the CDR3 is TGTGCCAGCAGCCCTCGGACGGCGGGGGAGAACACTGAAGCTTTCTTT. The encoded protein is CASSPRTAGENTEAFF. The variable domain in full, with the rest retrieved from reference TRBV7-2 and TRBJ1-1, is GAGVSQSPSNKVTEKGKDVELRCDPISGHTALYWYRQSLGQGLEFLIYFQGNSAPDKSGLPSDRFSAERTGGSVSTLTIQRTQQEDSAVYLCASSPRTAGENTEAFFGQGTRLTVV.

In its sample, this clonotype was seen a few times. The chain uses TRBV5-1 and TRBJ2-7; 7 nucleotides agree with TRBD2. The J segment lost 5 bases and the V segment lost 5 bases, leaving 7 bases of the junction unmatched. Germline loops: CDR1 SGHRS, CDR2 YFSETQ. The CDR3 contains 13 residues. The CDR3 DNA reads TGCGCCAGCAGTTCCTTAGCGGGCAACGAGCAGTACTTC. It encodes CASSSLAGNEQYF.

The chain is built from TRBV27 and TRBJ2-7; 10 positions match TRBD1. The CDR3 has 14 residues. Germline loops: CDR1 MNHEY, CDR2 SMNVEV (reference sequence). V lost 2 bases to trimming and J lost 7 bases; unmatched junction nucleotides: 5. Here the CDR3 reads CASSLGTGVGEQYF. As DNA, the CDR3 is TGTGCCAGCAGTTTAGGGACAGGGGTGGGGGAGCAGTACTTC.

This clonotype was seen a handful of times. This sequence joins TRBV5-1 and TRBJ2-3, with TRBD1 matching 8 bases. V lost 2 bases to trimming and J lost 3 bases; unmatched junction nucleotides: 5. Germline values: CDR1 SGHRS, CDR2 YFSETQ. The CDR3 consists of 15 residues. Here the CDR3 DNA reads TGCGCCAGCAGCTTCGACAGGGGAGTAACAGATACGCAGTATTTT. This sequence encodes CASSFDRGVTDTQYF.

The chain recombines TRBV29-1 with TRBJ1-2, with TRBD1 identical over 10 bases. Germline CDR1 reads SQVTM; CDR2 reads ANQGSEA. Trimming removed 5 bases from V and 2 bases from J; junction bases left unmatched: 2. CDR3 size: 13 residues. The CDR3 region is CSVSGQGNYGYTF. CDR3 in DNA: TGCAGCGTTTCGGGACAGGGGAACTATGGCTACACCTTC.

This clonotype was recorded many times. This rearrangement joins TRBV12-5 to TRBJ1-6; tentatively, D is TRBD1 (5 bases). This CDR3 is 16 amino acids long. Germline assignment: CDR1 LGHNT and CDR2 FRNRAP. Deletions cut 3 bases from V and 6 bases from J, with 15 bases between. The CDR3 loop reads CASGFSGWQGNSPLHF. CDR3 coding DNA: TGTGCTAGTGGTTTTTCCGGGTGGCAGGGTAATTCACCCCTCCACTTT. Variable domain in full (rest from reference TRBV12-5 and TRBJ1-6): DARVTQTPRHKVTEMGQEVTMRCQPILGHNTVFWYRQTMMQGLELLAYFRNRAPLDDSGMPKDRFSAEMPDATLATLKIQPSEPRDSAVYFCASGFSGWQGNSPLHFGNGTRLTVT.

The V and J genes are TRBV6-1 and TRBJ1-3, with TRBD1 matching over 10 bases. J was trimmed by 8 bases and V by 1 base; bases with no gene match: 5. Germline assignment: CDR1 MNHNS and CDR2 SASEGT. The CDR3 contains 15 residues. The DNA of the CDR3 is TGTGCCAGCAGTGAAGGCCGGGACAGGGGAGACACCATATATTTT. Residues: CASSEGRDRGDTIYF.

Here the CDR3 DNA reads TGCAGTGCCCCGGCCAGGGAAGTGGAAGATACGCAGTATTTT. Its protein product is CSAPAREVEDTQYF. This sequence joins TRBV20-1 and TRBJ2-3; weak D call: TRBD1 (5 bases). The germline V gene has CDR1 DFQATT and CDR2 SNEGSKA (reference sequence). Trimming cost V 6 bases and J 5 bases, with 18 bases left between them. The CDR3 length is 14 residues.

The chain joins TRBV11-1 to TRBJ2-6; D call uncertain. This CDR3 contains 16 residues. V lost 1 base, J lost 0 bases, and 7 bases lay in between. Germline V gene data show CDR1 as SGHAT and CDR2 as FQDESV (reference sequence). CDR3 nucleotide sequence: TGTGCCAGCAGCTTAGTTGGGTCCTCTGGGGCCAACGTCCTGACTTTC. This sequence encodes CASSLVGSSGANVLTF.

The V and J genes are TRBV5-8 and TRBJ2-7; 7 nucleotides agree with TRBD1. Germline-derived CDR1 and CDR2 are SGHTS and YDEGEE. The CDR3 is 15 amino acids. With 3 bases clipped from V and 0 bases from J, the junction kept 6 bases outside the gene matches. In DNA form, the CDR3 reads TGTGCCAGCAGCTCCCTCCGGGACAGCTCCTACGAGCAGTACTTC. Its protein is CASSSLRDSSYEQYF. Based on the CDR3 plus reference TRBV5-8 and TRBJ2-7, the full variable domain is EAGVTQSPTHLIKTRGQQATLRCSPISGHTSVYWYQQALGLGLQFLLWYDEGEERNRGNFPPRFSGRQFPNYSSELNVNALELEDSALYLCASSSLRDSSYEQYFGPGTRLTVT.

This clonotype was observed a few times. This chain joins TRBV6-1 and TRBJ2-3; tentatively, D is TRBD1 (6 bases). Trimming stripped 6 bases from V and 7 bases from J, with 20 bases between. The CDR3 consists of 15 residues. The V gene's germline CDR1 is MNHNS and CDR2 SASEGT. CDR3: CASSPGTPSMNTQYF. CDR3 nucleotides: TGTGCCAGCAGCCCCGGGACACCTAGCATGAATACGCAGTATTTT.

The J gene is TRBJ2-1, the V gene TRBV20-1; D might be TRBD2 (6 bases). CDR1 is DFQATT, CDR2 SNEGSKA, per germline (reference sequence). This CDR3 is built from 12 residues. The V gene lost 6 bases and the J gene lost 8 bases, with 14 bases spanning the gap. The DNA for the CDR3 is TGCAGTGCCCGACTAGTGTGGGATGAGCAGTTCTTC. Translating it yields CSARLVWDEQFF.

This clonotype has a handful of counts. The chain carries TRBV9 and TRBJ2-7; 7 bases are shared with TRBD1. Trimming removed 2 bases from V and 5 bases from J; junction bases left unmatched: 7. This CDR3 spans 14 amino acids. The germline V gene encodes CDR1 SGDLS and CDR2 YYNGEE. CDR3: CASSVGQFGDEQYF. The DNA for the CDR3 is TGTGCCAGCAGCGTGGGACAGTTCGGCGACGAGCAGTACTTC. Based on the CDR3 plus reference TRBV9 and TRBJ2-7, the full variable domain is DSGVTQTPKHLITATGQRVTLRCSPRSGDLSVYWYQQSLDQGLQFLIQYYNGEERAKGNILERFSAQQFPDLHSELNLSSLELGDSALYFCASSVGQFGDEQYFGPGTRLTVT.

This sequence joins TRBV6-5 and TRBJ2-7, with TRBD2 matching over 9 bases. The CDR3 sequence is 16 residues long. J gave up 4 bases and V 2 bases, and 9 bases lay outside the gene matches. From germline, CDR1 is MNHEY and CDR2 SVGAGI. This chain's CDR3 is CASSYGGFSGGYEQYF. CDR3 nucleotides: TGTGCCAGCAGTTACGGAGGGTTTAGCGGGGGATACGAGCAGTACTTC.

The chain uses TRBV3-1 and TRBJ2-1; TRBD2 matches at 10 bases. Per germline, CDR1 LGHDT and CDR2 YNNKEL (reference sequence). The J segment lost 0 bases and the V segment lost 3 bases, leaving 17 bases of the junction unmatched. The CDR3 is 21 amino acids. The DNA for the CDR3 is TGTGCCAGCAGCCACCTCCGACGGGCTAGCGGGGGACGACGCTCCTACAATGAGCAGTTCTTC. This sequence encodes CASSHLRRASGGRRSYNEQFF.

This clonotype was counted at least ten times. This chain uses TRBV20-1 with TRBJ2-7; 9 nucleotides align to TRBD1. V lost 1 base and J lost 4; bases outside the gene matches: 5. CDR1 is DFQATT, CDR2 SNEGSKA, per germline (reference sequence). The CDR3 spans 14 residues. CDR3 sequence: CSARGGTGTYEQYF. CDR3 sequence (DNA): TGCAGTGCTAGAGGTGGGACAGGGACTTACGAGCAGTACTTC.

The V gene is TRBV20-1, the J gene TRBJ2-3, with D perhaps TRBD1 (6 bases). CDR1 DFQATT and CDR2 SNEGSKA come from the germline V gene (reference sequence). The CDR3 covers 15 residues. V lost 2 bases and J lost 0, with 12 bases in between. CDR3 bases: TGCAGTGCTAGATCGGACAGATCGAGCACAGATACGCAGTATTTT. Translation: CSARSDRSSTDTQYF.

The chain's CDR3 is CASSSRQAGTQYF. The DNA for the CDR3 is TGTGCCAGCAGCTCAAGACAGGCCGGGACCCAGTACTTC. The chain is built from TRBV11-3 and TRBJ2-5; possibly TRBD1 for D (6 bases). The CDR3 covers 13 residues. Deletions cut 4 bases from V and 7 bases from J, with 13 bases between. Germline V gene sequence: CDR1 SGHNT, CDR2 YENEEA.

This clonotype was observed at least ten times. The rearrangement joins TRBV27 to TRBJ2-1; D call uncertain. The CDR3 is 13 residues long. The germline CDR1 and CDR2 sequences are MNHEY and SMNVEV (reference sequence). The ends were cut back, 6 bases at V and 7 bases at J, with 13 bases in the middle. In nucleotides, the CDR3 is TGTGCCAGCAGGGACGCAGCGAGGAATGAGCAGTTCTTC. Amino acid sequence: CASRDAARNEQFF.

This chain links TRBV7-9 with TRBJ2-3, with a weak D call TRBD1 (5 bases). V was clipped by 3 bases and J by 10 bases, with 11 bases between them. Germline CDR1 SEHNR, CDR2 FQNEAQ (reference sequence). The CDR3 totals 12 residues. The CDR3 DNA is TGTGCCAGCAGCTTTACCAGCAGGGCGCAGTATTTT. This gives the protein CASSFTSRAQYF.

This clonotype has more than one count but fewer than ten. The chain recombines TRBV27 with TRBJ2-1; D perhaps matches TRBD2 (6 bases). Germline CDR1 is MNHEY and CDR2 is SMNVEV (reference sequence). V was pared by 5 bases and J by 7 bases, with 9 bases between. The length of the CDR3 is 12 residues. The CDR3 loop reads CASSRSGNEQFF. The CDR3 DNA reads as TGTGCCAGCAGTAGAAGCGGGAATGAGCAGTTCTTC.

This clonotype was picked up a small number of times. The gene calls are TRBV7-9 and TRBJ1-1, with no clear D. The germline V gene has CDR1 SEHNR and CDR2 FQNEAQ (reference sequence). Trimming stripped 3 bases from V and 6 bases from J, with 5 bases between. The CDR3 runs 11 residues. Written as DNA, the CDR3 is TGTGCCAGCAGCTTCGCGGCTGAAGCTTTCTTT. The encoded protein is CASSFAAEAFF.

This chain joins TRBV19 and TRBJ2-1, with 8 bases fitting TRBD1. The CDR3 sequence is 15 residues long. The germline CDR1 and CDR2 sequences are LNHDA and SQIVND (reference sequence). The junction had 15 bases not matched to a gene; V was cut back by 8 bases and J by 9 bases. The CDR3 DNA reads TGTGCCAGTCGAAGAACGGGACAGGTGAGCAGTGAGCAGTTCTTC. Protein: CASRRTGQVSSEQFF.

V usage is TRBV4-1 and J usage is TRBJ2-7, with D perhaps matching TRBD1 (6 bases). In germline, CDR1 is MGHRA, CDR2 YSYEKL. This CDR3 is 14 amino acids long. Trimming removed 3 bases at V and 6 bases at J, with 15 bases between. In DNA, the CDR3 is TGCGCCAGCAGCCACCTAACCTCAGGGGCCGAGCAGTACTTC. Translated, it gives CASSHLTSGAEQYF.

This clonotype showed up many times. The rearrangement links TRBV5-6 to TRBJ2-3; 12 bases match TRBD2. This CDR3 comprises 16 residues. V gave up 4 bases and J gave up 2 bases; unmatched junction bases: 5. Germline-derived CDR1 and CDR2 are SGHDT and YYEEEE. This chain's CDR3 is CASSAWTSGITDTQYF. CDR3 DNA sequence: TGTGCCAGCAGCGCCTGGACTAGCGGGATCACAGATACGCAGTATTTT.

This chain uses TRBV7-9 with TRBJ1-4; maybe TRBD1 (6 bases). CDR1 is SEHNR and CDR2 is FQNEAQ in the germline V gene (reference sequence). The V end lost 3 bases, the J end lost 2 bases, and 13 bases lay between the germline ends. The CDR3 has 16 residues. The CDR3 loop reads CASSFGAGQTNEKLFF. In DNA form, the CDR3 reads TGTGCCAGCAGCTTTGGGGCTGGACAGACTAATGAAAAACTGTTTTTT.